Below are 19 T cell receptor beta chains sequenced from a single sample in a study of neurological immune-mediated disorders. TCRdb fed the 5' RACE reads into MiXCR, producing one record per CDR3 protein. The sample includes 20,000 to 30,000 distinct CDR3 sequences, 2% to 3% of them seen just once. The sample consisted of PBMCs. All receptors come from a woman aged 50 to 60 with multiple sclerosis.

This clonotype was recorded many times. The rearrangement uses TRBV20-1 and TRBJ2-5; tentatively, D is TRBD1 or TRBD2 (5 bases each). The CDR3 totals 13 residues. Trimming pared 6 bases from V and 4 bases from J, leaving 15 bases between. From germline, CDR1 is DFQATT and CDR2 SNEGSKA (reference sequence). The CDR3 protein is CSAPGPRGETQYF. In DNA form, the CDR3 reads TGCAGTGCCCCGGGACCCCGGGGAGAGACCCAGTACTTC.

In this sample, this clonotype turned up many times. The V and J genes are TRBV5-5 and TRBJ2-5; D unresolved. The CDR3 sequence is 15 residues long. V was cut by 0 bases and J by 2 bases, with 11 bases left in between. Germline V lookup: CDR1 SGHKS, CDR2 YYEKEE (reference sequence). The DNA for the CDR3 is TGTGCCAGCAGCTTGGCGGGCAGTACTCAAGAGACCCAGTACTTC. It translates to CASSLAGSTQETQYF.

This clonotype came up many times. V gene TRBV27 combines with J gene TRBJ2-1; D perhaps matches TRBD2 (7 bases). The CDR3 totals 15 residues. In germline, CDR1 is MNHEY, CDR2 SMNVEV (reference sequence). Between the trimmed V and J ends, which lost 5 bases and 2 bases, there was a span of 13 bases. The CDR3 sequence: CASSPRGAPYNEQFF. The CDR3 region has the DNA TGTGCCAGCAGTCCCCGGGGGGCCCCCTACAATGAGCAGTTCTTC.

This clonotype was detected many times. J is TRBJ2-5 and V is TRBV20-1; no reliable D call. V dropped 0 bases and J dropped 5 bases, with 16 bases sitting between them. Germline loops: CDR1 DFQATT, CDR2 SNEGSKA (reference sequence). The CDR3 is made up of 15 amino acids. The CDR3 region is CSARDWARAPETQYF. The DNA of the CDR3 is TGCAGTGCTAGAGATTGGGCCCGGGCCCCGGAGACCCAGTACTTC.

This clonotype was recorded many times. The rearrangement links TRBV5-1 to TRBJ1-1, with TRBD1 as a possible D gene (5 bases). CDR1 and CDR2 from the germline V gene are SGHRS and YFSETQ. With 2 bases removed from V and 6 bases from J, the gap between germline ends came to 8 bases. CDR3 size: 12 residues. The CDR3 coding sequence is TGCGCCAGCAGCTTAACAGGATCTGAAGCTTTCTTT. Translation gives CASSLTGSEAFF.

The sample holds many counts of this clonotype. V gene TRBV5-1 combines with J gene TRBJ2-4; D ambiguous. The germline V and J ends were trimmed by 0 bases and 7 bases, with 8 bases remaining between them. The CDR3 runs 13 residues. In germline, CDR1 is SGHRS, CDR2 YFSETQ. Here the CDR3 DNA reads TGCGCCAGCAGCTTGGGAAAGAGGAACATTCAGTACTTC. This translates into CASSLGKRNIQYF. The full variable domain, its missing parts supplied by reference TRBV5-1 and TRBJ2-4, is KAGVTQTPRYLIKTRGQQVTLSCSPISGHRSVSWYQQTPGQGLQFLFEYFSETQRNKGNFPGRFSGRQFSNSRSEMNVSTLELGDSALYLCASSLGKRNIQYFGAGTRLSVL.

The chain recombines TRBV7-9 with TRBJ2-7, with 9 bases lining up with TRBD1. The CDR3 sequence is 15 residues long. Germline trimming cut 5 bases from V and 5 bases from J; bases unmatched to any gene: 10. Germline lookup yields CDR1 SEHNR and CDR2 FQNEAQ (reference sequence). CDR3 amino acids: CASSTYRDRAHEQYF. As DNA, the CDR3 is TGTGCCAGCAGCACATACCGGGACAGGGCCCACGAGCAGTACTTC.

This clonotype was observed at least ten times. The gene calls are TRBV5-1 and TRBJ2-6; no clear D gene. The CDR3 sequence is 17 residues long. The V and J ends lost 0 bases and 1 base respectively, with 11 bases between them. Germline V lookup: CDR1 SGHRS, CDR2 YFSETQ. The chain's CDR3 is CASSLVSPVSGANVLTF. CDR3 DNA sequence: TGCGCCAGCAGCTTGGTGTCGCCGGTGTCTGGGGCCAACGTCCTGACTTTC.

This clonotype turned up a few times. The rearrangement links TRBV7-2 to TRBJ2-1; D ambiguous. Germline CDR1 reads SGHTA; CDR2 reads FQGNSA. V lost 6 bases to trimming and J lost 8 bases, with 17 bases between them. This CDR3 spans 14 amino acids. CDR3 sequence (DNA): TGTGCCAGCAGTCAAAGCCTGGGCTGGGATGAGCAGTTCTTC. Translation: CASSQSLGWDEQFF.

In its sample, this clonotype was seen many times. The J gene is TRBJ1-1, the V gene TRBV27; maybe TRBD1 (5 bases). V lost 5 bases to trimming and J lost 1 base, with 14 bases between them. The CDR3 has 15 residues. The V gene's germline CDR1 is MNHEY and CDR2 SMNVEV (reference sequence). This CDR3 is CASSRDAQGNTEAFF. CDR3 sequence (DNA): TGTGCCAGCAGTAGGGACGCTCAGGGGAACACTGAAGCTTTCTTT.

This clonotype was counted ten times or more. The chain carries TRBV20-1 and TRBJ2-5; 7 bases align to TRBD1. The germline gives CDR1 DFQATT, CDR2 SNEGSKA (reference sequence). The CDR3 runs 13 residues. V dropped 6 bases and J dropped 4; count of bases not matched to a gene: 8. CDR3: CSARTGSRETQYF. The CDR3, as DNA: TGCAGTGCGAGGACAGGAAGTCGAGAGACCCAGTACTTC.

This clonotype was detected only a few times. The chain recombines TRBV10-3 with TRBJ1-6; D remains ambiguous. Trimming removed 3 bases at V and 5 bases at J, with 5 bases between. This CDR3 has 13 residues. CDR1 is ENHRY, CDR2 SYGVKD, per germline. The CDR3: CAISDRNNSPLHF. In DNA, the CDR3 is TGTGCCATCAGTGACCGAAATAATTCACCCCTCCACTTT.

This clonotype was observed a few times. This likely comes from a read error, as the CDR3 has no conserved phenylalanine or tryptophan at its end. The gene calls are TRBV20-1 and TRBJ2-7; no reliable D call. Germline V gene lookup returns CDR1 DFQATT and CDR2 SNEGSKA (reference sequence). CDR3 length: 13 residues. The ends were cut back, 5 bases at V and 3 bases at J, with 14 bases in the middle. CDR3 loop: CSAADDSHYEQYN. CDR3 DNA: TGCAGTGCTGCGGACGATAGTCACTACGAGCAGTACAAC.

The gene calls are TRBV20-1 and TRBJ2-1; 11 bases map to TRBD2. The CDR3 is 15 residues long. In germline, CDR1 is DFQATT, CDR2 SNEGSKA (reference sequence). The trim removed 6 bases at V and 1 base at J, leaving 5 bases unmatched. The CDR3 sequence: CSATSGIVSYNEQFF. CDR3 coding DNA: TGCAGTGCGACTAGCGGGATAGTTTCCTACAATGAGCAGTTCTTC.

This clonotype was found many times. The gene calls are TRBV2 and TRBJ2-7, with 8 bases matching TRBD1. This CDR3 has 17 amino acids. The germline CDR1 and CDR2 sequences are SNHLY and FYNNEI. The junction had 15 bases not matched to a gene; V was cut back by 2 bases and J by 6 bases. The CDR3 here is CASSEILGRGRFFEQYF. CDR3 DNA: TGTGCCAGCAGTGAAATTCTGGGCAGGGGGCGCTTCTTCGAGCAGTACTTC.

This clonotype was detected ten times or more. This rearrangement joins TRBV27 to TRBJ1-2; maybe TRBD1 (5 bases). The CDR3 spans 16 residues. Germline loops: CDR1 MNHEY, CDR2 SMNVEV (reference sequence). V dropped 4 bases and J dropped 4 bases, with 19 bases sitting between them. The CDR3 region has the DNA TGTGCCAGCAGTTCCATTTCCCCGACAGAGAGCTATGGCTACACCTTC. It codes for CASSSISPTESYGYTF.

In nucleotides, the CDR3 is TGTGCCAGCAGCTCGACAGGGCCTGGGGCCAACGTCCTGACTTTC. Translated: CASSSTGPGANVLTF. The genes are TRBV7-2 and TRBJ2-6, with 7 bases that match TRBD1. The CDR3 is made up of 15 amino acids. Per germline, CDR1 SGHTA and CDR2 FQGNSA. The junction had 2 bases not matched to a gene; V was cut back by 4 bases and J by 2 bases.

This clonotype was observed at least ten times. CDR3 region: CASSEGPGNYGYTF. CDR3 DNA sequence: TGTGCCAGCAGTGAAGGGCCGGGAAACTATGGCTACACCTTC. V gene TRBV6-1 combines with J gene TRBJ1-2, with D unresolved. This CDR3 is 14 amino acids long. Germline assignment: CDR1 MNHNS and CDR2 SASEGT. V shed 1 base and J shed 2 bases, with 8 bases lying between them.

Ten or more counts support this clonotype. The chain uses TRBV20-1 and TRBJ1-3; D remains unclear. The CDR3 is 12 residues long. Germline values: CDR1 DFQATT, CDR2 SNEGSKA (reference sequence). Trimming cost V 5 bases and J 1 base, with 6 bases left between them. The CDR3 nucleotides read TGCAGTGCTTCCCCGTCTGGAAACACCATATATTTT. Translated: CSASPSGNTIYF.